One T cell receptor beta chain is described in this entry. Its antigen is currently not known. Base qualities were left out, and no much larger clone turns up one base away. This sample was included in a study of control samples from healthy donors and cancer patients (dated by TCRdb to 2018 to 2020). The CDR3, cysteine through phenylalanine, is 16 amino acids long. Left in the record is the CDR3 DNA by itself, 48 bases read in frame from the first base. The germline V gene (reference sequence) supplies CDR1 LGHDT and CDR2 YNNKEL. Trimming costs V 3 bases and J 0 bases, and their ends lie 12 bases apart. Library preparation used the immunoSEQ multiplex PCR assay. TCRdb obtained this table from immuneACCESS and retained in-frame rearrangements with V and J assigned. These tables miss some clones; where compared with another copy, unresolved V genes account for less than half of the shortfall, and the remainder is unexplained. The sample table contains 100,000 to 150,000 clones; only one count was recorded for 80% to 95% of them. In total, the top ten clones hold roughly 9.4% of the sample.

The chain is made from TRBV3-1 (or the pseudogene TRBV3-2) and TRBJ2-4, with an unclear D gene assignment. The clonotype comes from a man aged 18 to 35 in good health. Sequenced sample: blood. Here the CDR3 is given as CASSHEHGLAKNIQYF. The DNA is TGTGCCAGCAGCCACGAACATGGGCTAGCCAAAAACATTCAGTACTTC.